These T cell receptor beta chains were read from a single sample in a study of shared clonotypes between healthy human individuals. Clones were sequenced by immunoSEQ multiplex PCR, and TCRdb holds only the in-frame ones, with some missing. Counted here are 2 million to 2.5 million clones, roughly 93% occurring once; the ten biggest clones make up 0.39%. Source material: naive CD4+ T cells from PBMCs. These receptor sequences come from a man aged 18 to 35 in good health. Some clones in this sample may be carry-over from other donors' samples. Each CDR3 is given with its conserved first and last residue. A D gene is named only where the DNA matches it firmly. Clone size is stated in some rows and not others, as once, few, many or a class when expanded.

TRBJ2-7	NA	TRBV6-5	once	14	TGTGCCAGCAGTGAAAGGGCGGGGTCCTACGAGCAGTACTTC	CASSERAGSYEQYF
TRBJ1-1	NA	TRBV7-3	once	15	TGTGCCAGCAGCCCTTCCGGGACAATGAACACTGAAGCTTTCTTT	CASSPSGTMNTEAFF
TRBJ2-7	TRBD1	TRBV2	NA	13	TGTGCCAGCAGCCCAGGGGGTACCTACGAGCAGTACTTC	CASSPGGTYEQYF
TRBJ1-1	TRBD1	TRBV28	NA	14	TGTGCCAGCAGTTTGAGACAGGGAAGGACTGAAGCTTTCTTT	CASSLRQGRTEAFF
TRBJ2-3	TRBD2	TRBV7-9	NA	18	TGTGCCAGCAGCCGGAGACTAGCGGGAGATGGGGTCACAGATACGCAGTATTTT	CASSRRLAGDGVTDTQYF
TRBJ1-5	NA	TRBV4-3	NA	16	TGCGCCAGCAGCCAAGATCAGGGGACGAGCAATCAGCCCCAGCATTTT	CASSQDQGTSNQPQHF
TRBJ2-7	NA	TRBV30	NA	14	TGTGCCTGGAGTCCCGGGACCATACCCTACGAGCAGTACTTC	CAWSPGTIPYEQYF
TRBJ2-2	NA	TRBV5-1	once	15	TGCGCCAGCAGCTTCTTCCTGGGGAACACCGGGGAGCTGTTTTTT	CASSFFLGNTGELFF
TRBJ2-7	NA	TRBV7-3	NA	14	TGTGCCAGCAGCTTAGTACCCTCCTACGACGAGCAGTACTTC	CASSLVPSYDEQYF
TRBJ2-7	TRBD1	TRBV9	NA	15	TGTGCCAGCAGCGCCCGGGACAGCCAAGTCTACGAGCAGTACTTC	CASSARDSQVYEQYF
TRBJ2-1	TRBD2	TRBV11-3	NA	12	TGTGCCAGCAGCCTAGCGGGAAATGAGCAGTTCTTC	CASSLAGNEQFF
TRBJ1-2	NA	TRBV7-2	NA	15	TGTGCCAGCAGCTTAGCCCAGGGTGGGGTCTATGGCTACACCTTC	CASSLAQGGVYGYTF
TRBJ2-2	TRBD1	TRBV5-1	NA	17	TGCGCCAGCAGCGCCCGGGGTGAACAGGGGGCAGCCGGGGAGCTGTTTTTT	CASSARGEQGAAGELFF
TRBJ1-5	NA	TRBV7-2	NA	17	TGTGCCAGCAGCTTTTACCCAGGGGAGGTCAGCAATCAGCCCCAGCATTTT	CASSFYPGEVSNQPQHF
TRBJ1-5	TRBD1	TRBV4-1	NA	18	TGCGCCAGCAGCCCGGCCCCGGAAAGGGGGCCTAGCAATCAGCCCCAGCATTTT	CASSPAPERGPSNQPQHF
TRBJ2-3	NA	TRBV9	once	16	TGTGCCAGCAGCGCAGAACCGGGATCTCTGTGGGATACGCAGTATTTT	CASSAEPGSLWDTQYF
TRBJ2-7	NA	TRBV7-9	NA	12	TGTGCCAGCAGCTCCGGGCCCCTCGAGCAGTACTTC	CASSSGPLEQYF
TRBJ2-7	TRBD2	TRBV6-5	NA	15	TGTGCCAGCAGTTACTCGACGGGAGGGCCCTACGAGCAGTACTTC	CASSYSTGGPYEQYF
TRBJ2-2	NA	TRBV7-2	once	15	TGTGCCAGCAGTCCAAGGACAGCGAACACCGGGGAGCTGTTTTTT	CASSPRTANTGELFF
TRBJ1-1	NA	TRBV30	few	13	TGTGCCTGGAGTGTATCTGGGGGAACTGAAGCTTTCTTT	CAWSVSGGTEAFF
TRBJ1-5	NA	TRBV27	NA	13	TGTGCCAGCAGCGGGACACAATATCAGCCCCAGCATTTT	CASSGTQYQPQHF
TRBJ2-7	NA	TRBV18	NA	14	TGTGCCAGCTCACCACTCTCAGGGGACTACGAGCAGTACTTC	CASSPLSGDYEQYF
TRBJ2-1	NA	TRBV7-2	NA	17	TGTGCCAGCAGCTTAATAGCCCTCATTTACTCCTACAATGAGCAGTTCTTC	CASSLIALIYSYNEQFF
TRBJ2-2	NA	TRBV30	many	16	TGTGCCTGGAGTTTGATGGGTCGCGTTAACACCGGGGAGCTGTTTTTT	CAWSLMGRVNTGELFF
TRBJ2-7	TRBD2	TRBV9	NA	15	TGTGCCAGCAGCGTCACTAGCGGGAGGACCTACGAGCAGTACTTC	CASSVTSGRTYEQYF
TRBJ2-7	NA	TRBV2	NA	15	TGTGCCAGCAGTAAGGGCCGAATGATGGGCTACGAGCAGTACTTC	CASSKGRMMGYEQYF
TRBJ2-1	TRBD1	TRBV30	NA	13	TGTGCCTGGAGTAGACAGGGTGGCGATGAGCAGTTCTTC	CAWSRQGGDEQFF
TRBJ2-4	NA	TRBV10-3	NA	12	TGTGCCATCAGTGAGTCGACAAAGGTTCAGTACTTC	CAISESTKVQYF
TRBJ1-2	NA	TRBV9	NA	15	TGTGCCAGCAGCGTAGAGTGGGGCTTCGGCTATGGCTACACCTTC	CASSVEWGFGYGYTF
TRBJ2-2	NA	TRBV7-9	few	12	TGTGCCAGCAGCCTGAACACCGGGGAGCTGTTTTTT	CASSLNTGELFF
TRBJ2-5	NA	TRBV14	NA	12	TGTGCCAGCAGCCAAGCAAGGGGGACCCAGTACTTC	CASSQARGTQYF
TRBJ1-1	NA	TRBV21-1	NA	10	TGTGCCAGCAGCAACCCAGAAGCTTTCTTT	CASSNPEAFF
TRBJ2-6	NA	TRBV29-1	once	16	TGCAGCGTCGCGGGACACATGAATTCTGGGGCCAACGTCCTGACTTTC	CSVAGHMNSGANVLTF
TRBJ2-5	NA	TRBV10-3	NA	14	TGTGCCATCAGTGATTCAAACGGGAAAGAGACCCAGTACTTC	CAISDSNGKETQYF
TRBJ2-7	NA	TRBV11-1	NA	15	TGTGCCAGCAGCTTAGCACTTAGTGAGGGCCACGAGCAGTACTTC	CASSLALSEGHEQYF
TRBJ1-1	NA	TRBV6-5	once	13	TGTGCCAGCAGCAAGCGGGGGAACACTGAAGCTTTCTTT	CASSKRGNTEAFF
TRBJ2-7	NA	TRBV28	NA	13	TGTGCCAGCAGTTTCATCGGGGGATCGGCGCAGTACTTC	CASSFIGGSAQYF
TRBJ2-6	NA	TRBV5-1	NA	19	TGCGCCAGCAGCTTGGATTCTCTAAGTCGTCGCCGCGGGGCCAACGTCCTGACTTTC	CASSLDSLSRRRGANVLTF
TRBJ1-5	NA	TRBV7-2	NA	14	TGTGCCAGCAGCTTGACCGAGGGTAGTCAGCCCCAGCATTTT	CASSLTEGSQPQHF
TRBJ2-7	TRBD2	TRBV28	once	16	TGTGCCAGCAGAATCGGGACTAGCGGGGGGTACTACGAGCAGTACTTC	CASRIGTSGGYYEQYF
TRBJ2-7	TRBD2	TRBV10-3	NA	13	TGTGGCTCTCGGGGAGGGCCATTCTACGAGCAGTACTTC	CGSRGGPFYEQYF
TRBJ1-2	NA	TRBV6-5	NA	14	TGTGCCAGCAGTCTTATCGGGTCGACGAGTGGCTACACCTTC	CASSLIGSTSGYTF
TRBJ1-2	TRBD1	TRBV29-1	NA	15	TGCAGCGTTGAAGGCGCGGGACAGGGGGCGGGAGGCTACACCTTC	CSVEGAGQGAGGYTF
TRBJ1-2	TRBD1	TRBV19	NA	13	TGTGCCAGTAGTCCTTGGACAGGGTATGGCTACACCTTC	CASSPWTGYGYTF
TRBJ2-3	TRBD2	TRBV5-1	NA	15	TGCGCCAGCAGCGGAATAGCGGGATTCACAGATACGCAGTATTTT	CASSGIAGFTDTQYF
TRBJ1-2	TRBD1	TRBV27	NA	15	TGTGCCAGCAGTCCAAAGACAGGGGGCTTAGGGGGCTACACCTTC	CASSPKTGGLGGYTF
TRBJ2-7	TRBD1	TRBV11-2	NA	17	TGTGCCAGCAGCTTAGGGGTGGGGCCAGGGGGCATCTACGAGCAGTACTTC	CASSLGVGPGGIYEQYF
TRBJ1-2	TRBD1	TRBV27	NA	16	TGTGCCAGCAGAATCTTAACCGGGACAGGGTCGAATGGCTACACCTTC	CASRILTGTGSNGYTF
TRBJ2-1	TRBD1	TRBV7-9	once	14	TGTGCCAGCAGCTTTTGGGACAGGGGGTCGAGTCCGTTCTTC	CASSFWDRGSSPFF
TRBJ2-7	TRBD1	TRBV4-1	NA	18	TGCGCCAGCAGCCAAGCACCGCTGTGGACAGGGGGCGCGTACGAGCAGTACTTC	CASSQAPLWTGGAYEQYF
TRBJ2-3	TRBD2	TRBV29-1	NA	15	TGCAGCGTTCAAATGGGACTAGCGGGAACAGATACGCAGTATTTT	CSVQMGLAGTDTQYF
TRBJ1-1	NA	TRBV29-1	NA	13	TGCAGCGTTGAAGATAGGGGGGGATCTGAAGCTTTCTTT	CSVEDRGGSEAFF
TRBJ1-2	TRBD1	TRBV7-9	NA	14	TGTGCCAGCAGCTTGGTGGGACAGGGAAATGGCTACACCTTC	CASSLVGQGNGYTF
TRBJ2-7	TRBD1	TRBV27	once	13	TGTGCCAGTCCTTGGACAGGGTGGGCCGAGCAGTACTTC	CASPWTGWAEQYF
TRBJ1-1	NA	TRBV6-5	NA	13	TGTGCCAGCAGTGCCAGGGGACCCAAAAAAGCTTTCTTT	CASSARGPKKAFF
TRBJ2-2	NA	TRBV27	NA	13	TGTGCCAGCAGCTCTAGCGCCACCGGGGAGCTGTTTTTT	CASSSSATGELFF
TRBJ2-5	TRBD2	TRBV30	NA	14	TGTGCCGCCCGACTAGCGGGAGAGGGGGAGACCCAGTACTTC	CAARLAGEGETQYF
TRBJ1-5	NA	TRBV7-2	NA	15	TGTGCCAGCAGCTTAAGCAGGGACCAGAATCAGCCCCAGCATTTT	CASSLSRDQNQPQHF
TRBJ2-3	TRBD1	TRBV7-9	NA	16	TGTGCCAGCAGCTTACCCCCGGGACAGAACACAGATACGCAGTATTTT	CASSLPPGQNTDTQYF
TRBJ2-7	TRBD2	TRBV6-5	NA	14	TGTGCCAGCAACCTTAGCGGGAGTGCCGACGAGCAGTACTTC	CASNLSGSADEQYF